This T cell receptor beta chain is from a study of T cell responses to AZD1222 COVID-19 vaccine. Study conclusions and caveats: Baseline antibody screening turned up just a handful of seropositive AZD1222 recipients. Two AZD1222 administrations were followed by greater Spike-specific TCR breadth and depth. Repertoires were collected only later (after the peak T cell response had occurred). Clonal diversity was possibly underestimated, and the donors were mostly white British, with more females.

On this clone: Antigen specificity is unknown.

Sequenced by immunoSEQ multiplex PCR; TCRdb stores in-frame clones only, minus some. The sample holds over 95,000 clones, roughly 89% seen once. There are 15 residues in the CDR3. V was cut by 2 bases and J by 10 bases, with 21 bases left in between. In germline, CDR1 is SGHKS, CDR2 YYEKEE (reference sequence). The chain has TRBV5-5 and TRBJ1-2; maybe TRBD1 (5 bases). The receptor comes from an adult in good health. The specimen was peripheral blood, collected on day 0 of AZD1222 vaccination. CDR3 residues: CASSLRPGPDMVYTF. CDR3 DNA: TGTGCCAGCAGCTTAAGACCAGGGCCCGATATGGTCTACACCTTC. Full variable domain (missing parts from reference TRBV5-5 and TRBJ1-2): DAGVTQSPTHLIKTRGQQVTLRCSPISGHKSVSWYQQVLGQGPQFIFQYYEKEERGRGNFPDRFSARQFPNYSSELNVNALLLGDSALYLCASSLRPGPDMVYTFGSGTRLTVV.